These T cell receptor beta chains were read from a single sample in a study of T cell responses to AZD1222 COVID-19 vaccine. Assay: immunoSEQ multiplex PCR; the TCRdb copy retains only in-frame clones and omits some. The repertoire holds 90,000 to 150,000 clones, approximately 85% seen once, with about 6% in the top ten. Sequencing was performed on peripheral blood, taken on day 0 of AZD1222 vaccination. The receptor set was obtained from an adult in good health. Each CDR3 is given with its conserved first and last residue. A D gene is named only where the DNA matches it firmly. Clone size is shown for a subset of rows, as once, few, many or a class of expanded clone.

J gene | V gene | D gene | clone size | CDR3 protein | CDR3 DNA
TRBJ2-2 | TRBV21-1 | - | - | CASSKALGRNTGELFF | TGTGCCAGCAGCAAAGCGCTTGGGAGGAACACCGGGGAGCTGTTTTTT
TRBJ1-6 | TRBV15 | - | - | CATSTQDSPLHF | TGTGCCACCAGCACTCAGGATTCACCCCTCCACTTT
TRBJ1-3 | TRBV4-2 | - | few | CASSQEPDSLSGNTIYF | TGTGCCAGCAGCCAAGAACCCGACAGCCTCTCTGGAAACACCATATATTTT
TRBJ1-4 | TRBV28 | TRBD1 | - | CASSFRGLSGKLFF | TGTGCCAGCAGTTTCAGGGGGCTTAGCGGAAAACTGTTTTTT
TRBJ2-2 | TRBV9 | - | few | CASSVDPMTGELFF | TGTGCCAGCAGCGTAGACCCCATGACCGGGGAGCTGTTTTTT
TRBJ1-3 | TRBV5-1 | - | - | CASSPGRLISGNTIYF | TGCGCCAGCAGCCCGGGACGGCTAATCTCTGGAAACACCATATATTTT
TRBJ2-1 | TRBV11-2 | - | - | CASSFTGHEQFF | TGTGCCAGCAGCTTTACAGGGCATGAGCAGTTCTTC
TRBJ2-7 | TRBV7-2 | - | once | CASSLEGAGQYEQYF | TGTGCCAGCAGCTTAGAGGGTGCGGGTCAGTACGAGCAGTACTTC
TRBJ1-5 | TRBV27 | - | - | CASSLWGSNQPQHF | TGTGCCAGCAGTTTATGGGGCAGTAATCAGCCCCAGCATTTT
TRBJ2-7 | TRBV6-1 | - | - | CASSEIGTSYEQYF | TGTGCCAGCAGTGAAATTGGAACCTCCTACGAGCAGTACTTC
TRBJ1-5 | TRBV2 | - | - | CASSVSPFQPQHF | TGTGCCAGCAGTGTCAGCCCCTTTCAGCCCCAGCATTTT
TRBJ2-7 | TRBV20-1 | TRBD1 | - | CSASLWGQGNEQYF | TGCAGTGCTAGTTTGTGGGGACAGGGAAACGAGCAGTACTTC
TRBJ1-6 | TRBV27 | - | - | CASSLEGGPLHF | TGTGCCAGCAGTTTAGAGGGGGGTCCCCTCCACTTT
TRBJ2-1 | TRBV25-1 | TRBD1 | - | CASSVSGTGRVDEQFF | TGTGCCAGCAGTGTTTCCGGGACAGGACGAGTGGATGAGCAGTTCTTC